This T cell receptor (beta chain) was sequenced for a study of cytomegalovirus exposure and HLA in healthy donors. Study conclusions and caveats: When a later analysis compared HLA-associated TCR beta chains with equally common others, the HLA-associated chains turned out to be more clonally expanded and to have lower generation probabilities.

Remarks on this clone: Its target is unknown.

Donors were ostensibly healthy at sampling, although undocumented immune exposures were probable. 60 Vbeta and 13 Jbeta primers were used in PCR. Sequencing used immunoSEQ multiplex PCR; TCRdb keeps in-frame clones, though not all of them. The top ten clones hold roughly 10% of a sample with 180,000 or so clones, 80% to 90% of them seen once. This TCR derives from a man aged 18 to 30 in good health and CMV-seropositive. The sequenced sample was PBMCs.

The CDR3 DNA follows: TGTGCCAGTAGTGCCCGGGCAGGGGATAATAACTATGGCTACACCTTC. This codes for CASSARAGDNNYGYTF. The genes are TRBV19 and TRBJ1-2; D is perhaps TRBD1 (6 bases). CDR1 is LNHDA, CDR2 SQIVND, per germline (reference sequence). Trimming shortened V by 5 bases and J by 1 base, and 17 bases separated the two germline ends. The CDR3 length is 16 residues.